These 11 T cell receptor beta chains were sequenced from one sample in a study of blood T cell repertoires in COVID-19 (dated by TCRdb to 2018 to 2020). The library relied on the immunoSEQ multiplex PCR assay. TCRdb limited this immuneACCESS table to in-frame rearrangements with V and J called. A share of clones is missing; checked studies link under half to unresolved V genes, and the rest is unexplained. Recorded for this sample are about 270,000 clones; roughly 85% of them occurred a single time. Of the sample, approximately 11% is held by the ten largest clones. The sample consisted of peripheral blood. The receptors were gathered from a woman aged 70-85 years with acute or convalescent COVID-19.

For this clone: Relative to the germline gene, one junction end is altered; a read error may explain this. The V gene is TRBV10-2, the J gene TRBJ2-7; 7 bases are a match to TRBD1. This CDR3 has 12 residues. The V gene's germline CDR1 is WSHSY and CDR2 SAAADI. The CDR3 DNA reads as TGCGCCAGCTGTGACAGGGCCTACGAGCAGTACTTC. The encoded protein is CASCDRAYEQYF.

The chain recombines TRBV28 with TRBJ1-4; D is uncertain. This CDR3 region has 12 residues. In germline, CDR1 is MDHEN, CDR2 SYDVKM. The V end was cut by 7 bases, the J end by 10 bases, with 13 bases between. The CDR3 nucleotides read TGTGCCAGCATGGAGGCGCGGCGAAAACTGTTTTTT. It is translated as CASMEARRKLFF.

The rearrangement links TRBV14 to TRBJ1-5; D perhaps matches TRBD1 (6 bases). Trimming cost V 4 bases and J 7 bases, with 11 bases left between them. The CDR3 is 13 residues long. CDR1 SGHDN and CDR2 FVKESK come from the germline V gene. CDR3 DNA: TGTGCCAGCAGCCTCGGGGGGGGCCAGCCCCAGCATTTT. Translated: CASSLGGGQPQHF.

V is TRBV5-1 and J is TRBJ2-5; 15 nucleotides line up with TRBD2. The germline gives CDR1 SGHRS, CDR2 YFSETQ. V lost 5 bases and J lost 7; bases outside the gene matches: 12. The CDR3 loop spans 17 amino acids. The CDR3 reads CASSPGLAGGPRVTQYF. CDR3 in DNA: TGCGCCAGCAGTCCAGGACTAGCGGGGGGGCCGAGGGTGACCCAGTACTTC.

The CDR3 region is CASSLLGEQPQHF. Written as DNA, the CDR3 is TGCGCCAGCAGCTTGCTGGGAGAGCAGCCCCAGCATTTT. The chain is built from TRBV5-1 and TRBJ1-5; D gene unclear. This CDR3 spans 13 amino acids. Germline V gene data show CDR1 as SGHRS and CDR2 as YFSETQ. V was pared by 1 base and J by 7 bases, with 9 bases between.

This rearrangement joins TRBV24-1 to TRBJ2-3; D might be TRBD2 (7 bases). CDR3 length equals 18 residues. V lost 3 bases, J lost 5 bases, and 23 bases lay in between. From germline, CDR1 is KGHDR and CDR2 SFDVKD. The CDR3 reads CATSDTLIAGARGDTQYF. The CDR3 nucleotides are TGTGCCACCAGTGATACCCTCATCGCGGGGGCCCGGGGAGATACGCAGTATTTT.

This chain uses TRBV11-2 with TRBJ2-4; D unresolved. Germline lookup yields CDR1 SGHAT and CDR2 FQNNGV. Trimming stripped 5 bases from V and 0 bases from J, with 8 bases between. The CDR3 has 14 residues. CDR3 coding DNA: TGTGCCAGCAGCCCGCCAGGAGCCAAAAACATTCAGTACTTC. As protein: CASSPPGAKNIQYF.

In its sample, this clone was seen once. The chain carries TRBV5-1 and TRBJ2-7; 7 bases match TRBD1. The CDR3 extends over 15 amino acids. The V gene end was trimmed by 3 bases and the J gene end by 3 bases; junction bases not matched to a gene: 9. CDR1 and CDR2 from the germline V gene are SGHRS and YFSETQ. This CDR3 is CASSSRQGPFYEQYF. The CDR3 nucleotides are TGCGCCAGCAGCTCACGACAGGGCCCTTTCTACGAGCAGTACTTC.

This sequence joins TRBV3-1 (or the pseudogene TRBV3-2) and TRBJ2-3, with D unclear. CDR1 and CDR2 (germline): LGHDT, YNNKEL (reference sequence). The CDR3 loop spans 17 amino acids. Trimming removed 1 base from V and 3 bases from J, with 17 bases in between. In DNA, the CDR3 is TGTGCCAGCAGCCAAGTGGCTGGCGGCCCACCAACAGATACGCAGTATTTT. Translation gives CASSQVAGGPPTDTQYF.

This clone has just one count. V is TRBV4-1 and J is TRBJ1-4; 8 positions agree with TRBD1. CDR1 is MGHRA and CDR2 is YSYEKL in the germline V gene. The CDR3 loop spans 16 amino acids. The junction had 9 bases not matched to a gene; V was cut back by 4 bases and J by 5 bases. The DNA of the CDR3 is TGCGCCAGCAGCCGCGGACAGGGCCTACTCAATGAAAAACTGTTTTTT. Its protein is CASSRGQGLLNEKLFF.

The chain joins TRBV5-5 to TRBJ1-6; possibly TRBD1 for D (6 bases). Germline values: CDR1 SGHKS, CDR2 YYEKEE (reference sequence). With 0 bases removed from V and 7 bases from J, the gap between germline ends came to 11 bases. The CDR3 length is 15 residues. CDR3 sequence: CASSLEGVKNSPLHF. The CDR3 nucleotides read TGTGCCAGCAGCTTGGAGGGGGTGAAAAATTCACCCCTCCACTTT.